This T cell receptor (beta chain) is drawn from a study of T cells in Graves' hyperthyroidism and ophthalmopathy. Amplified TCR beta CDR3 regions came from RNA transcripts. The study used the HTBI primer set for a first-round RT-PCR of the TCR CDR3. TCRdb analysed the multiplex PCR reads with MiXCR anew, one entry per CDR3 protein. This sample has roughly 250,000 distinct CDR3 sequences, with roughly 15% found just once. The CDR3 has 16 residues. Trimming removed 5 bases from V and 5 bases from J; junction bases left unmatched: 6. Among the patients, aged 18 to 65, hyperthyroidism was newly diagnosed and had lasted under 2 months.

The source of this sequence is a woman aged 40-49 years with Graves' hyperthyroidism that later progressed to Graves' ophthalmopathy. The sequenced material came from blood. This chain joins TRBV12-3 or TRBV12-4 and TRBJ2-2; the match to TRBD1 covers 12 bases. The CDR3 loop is CASSPVGQGATGELFF. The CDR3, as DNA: TGTGCCAGCAGTCCAGTGGGACAGGGGGCAACCGGGGAGCTGTTTTTT.